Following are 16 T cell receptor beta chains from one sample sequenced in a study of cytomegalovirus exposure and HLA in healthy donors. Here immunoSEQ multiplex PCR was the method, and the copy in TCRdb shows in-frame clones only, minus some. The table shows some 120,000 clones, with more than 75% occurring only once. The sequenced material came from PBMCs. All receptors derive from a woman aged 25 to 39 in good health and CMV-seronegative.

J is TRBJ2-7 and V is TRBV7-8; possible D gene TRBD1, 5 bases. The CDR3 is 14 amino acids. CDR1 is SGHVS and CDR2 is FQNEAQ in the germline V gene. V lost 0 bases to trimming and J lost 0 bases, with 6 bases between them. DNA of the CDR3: TGTGCCAGCAGCTTAGCAGACAGCTCCTACGAGCAGTACTTC. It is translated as CASSLADSSYEQYF.

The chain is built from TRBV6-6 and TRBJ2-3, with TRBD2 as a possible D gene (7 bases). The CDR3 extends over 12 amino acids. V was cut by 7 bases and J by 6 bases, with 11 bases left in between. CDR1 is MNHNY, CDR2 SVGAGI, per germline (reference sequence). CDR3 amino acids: CASIEGGDTQYF. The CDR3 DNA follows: TGTGCCAGCATAGAGGGGGGGGATACGCAGTATTTT.

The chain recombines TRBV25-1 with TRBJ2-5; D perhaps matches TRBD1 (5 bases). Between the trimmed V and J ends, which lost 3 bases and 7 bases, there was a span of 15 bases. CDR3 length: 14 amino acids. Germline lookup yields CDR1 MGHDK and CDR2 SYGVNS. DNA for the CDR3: TGTGCCAGCAGTGATTCAGGGCAGGGCGGGACCCAGTACTTC. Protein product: CASSDSGQGGTQYF. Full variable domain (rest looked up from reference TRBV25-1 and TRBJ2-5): EADIYQTPRYLVIGTGKKITLECSQTMGHDKMYWYQQDPGMELHLIHYSYGVNSTEKGDLSSESTVSRIRTEHFPLTLESARPSHTSQYLCASSDSGQGGTQYFGPGTRLLVL.

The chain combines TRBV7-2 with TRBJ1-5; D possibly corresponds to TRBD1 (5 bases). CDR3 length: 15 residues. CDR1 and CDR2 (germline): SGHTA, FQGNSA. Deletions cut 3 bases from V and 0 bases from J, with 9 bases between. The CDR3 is CASSLSRDSNQPQHF. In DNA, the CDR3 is TGTGCCAGCAGCTTGAGCAGGGATAGCAATCAGCCCCAGCATTTT.

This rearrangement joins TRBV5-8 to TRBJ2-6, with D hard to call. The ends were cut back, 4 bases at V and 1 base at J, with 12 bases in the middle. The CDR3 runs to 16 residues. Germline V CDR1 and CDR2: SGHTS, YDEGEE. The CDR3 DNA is TGTGCCAGCAGCCCTTCAGGCGATTCTGGGGCCAACGTCCTGACTTTC. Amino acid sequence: CASSPSGDSGANVLTF.

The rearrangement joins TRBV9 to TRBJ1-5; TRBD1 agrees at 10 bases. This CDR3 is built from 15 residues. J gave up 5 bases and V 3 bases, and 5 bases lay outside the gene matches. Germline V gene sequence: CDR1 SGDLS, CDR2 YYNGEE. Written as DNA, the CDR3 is TGTGCCAGCAGCGGGACAGGGGGAGAGGATCAGCCCCAGCATTTT. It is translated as CASSGTGGEDQPQHF.

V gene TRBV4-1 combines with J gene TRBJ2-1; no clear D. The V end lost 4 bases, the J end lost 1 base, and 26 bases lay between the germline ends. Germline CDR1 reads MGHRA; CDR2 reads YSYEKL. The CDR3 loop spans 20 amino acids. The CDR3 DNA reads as TGCGCCAGCAGCCCCCTTTTGGAGAACTTCCCTCGAGAGTCCTACAATGAGCAGTTCTTC. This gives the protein CASSPLLENFPRESYNEQFF.

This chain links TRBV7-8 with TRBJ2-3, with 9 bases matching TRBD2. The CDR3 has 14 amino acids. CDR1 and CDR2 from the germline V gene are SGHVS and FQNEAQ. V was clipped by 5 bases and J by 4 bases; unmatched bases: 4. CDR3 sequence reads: CASSPGTSPDTQYF. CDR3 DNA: TGTGCCAGCAGCCCCGGGACTAGCCCAGATACGCAGTATTTT.

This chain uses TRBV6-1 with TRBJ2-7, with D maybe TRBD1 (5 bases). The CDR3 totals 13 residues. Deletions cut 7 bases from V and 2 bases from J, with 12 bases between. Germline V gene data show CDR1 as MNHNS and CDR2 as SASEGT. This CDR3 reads CASKTGPTYEQYF. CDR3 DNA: TGTGCCAGCAAAACAGGCCCTACCTACGAGCAGTACTTC.

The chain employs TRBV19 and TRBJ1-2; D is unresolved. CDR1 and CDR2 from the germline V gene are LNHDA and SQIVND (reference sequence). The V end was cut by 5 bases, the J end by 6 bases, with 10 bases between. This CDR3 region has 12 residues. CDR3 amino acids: CASSHLPDGYTF. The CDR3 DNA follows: TGTGCCAGTAGTCACCTCCCGGATGGCTACACCTTC.

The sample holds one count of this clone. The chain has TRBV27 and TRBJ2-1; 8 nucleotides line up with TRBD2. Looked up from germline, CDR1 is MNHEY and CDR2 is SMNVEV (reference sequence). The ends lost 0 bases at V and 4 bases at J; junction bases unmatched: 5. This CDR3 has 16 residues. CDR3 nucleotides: TGTGCCAGCAGTTTATCTGGGCGGGGGGCGTACAATGAGCAGTTCTTC. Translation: CASSLSGRGAYNEQFF.

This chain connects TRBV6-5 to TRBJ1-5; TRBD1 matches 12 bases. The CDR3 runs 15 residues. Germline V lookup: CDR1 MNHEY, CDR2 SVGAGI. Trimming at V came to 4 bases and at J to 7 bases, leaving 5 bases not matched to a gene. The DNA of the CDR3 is TGTGCCAGCAGTTCCACCGGGACAGGGGGCCAGCCCCAGCATTTT. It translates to CASSSTGTGGQPQHF.

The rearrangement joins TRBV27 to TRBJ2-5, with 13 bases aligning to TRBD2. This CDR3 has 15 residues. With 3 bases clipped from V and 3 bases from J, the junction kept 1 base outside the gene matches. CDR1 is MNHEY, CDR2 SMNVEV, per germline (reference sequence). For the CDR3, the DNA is TGTGCCAGCAGTTTGACTAGCGGGGGGAAAGAGACCCAGTACTTC. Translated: CASSLTSGGKETQYF.

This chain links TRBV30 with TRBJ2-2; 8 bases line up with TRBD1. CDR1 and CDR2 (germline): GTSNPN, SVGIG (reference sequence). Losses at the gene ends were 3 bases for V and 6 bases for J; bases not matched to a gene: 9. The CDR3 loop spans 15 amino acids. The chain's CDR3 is CAWRAARTGPGELFF. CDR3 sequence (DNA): TGTGCCTGGAGAGCAGCTCGGACAGGGCCCGGGGAGCTGTTTTTT.

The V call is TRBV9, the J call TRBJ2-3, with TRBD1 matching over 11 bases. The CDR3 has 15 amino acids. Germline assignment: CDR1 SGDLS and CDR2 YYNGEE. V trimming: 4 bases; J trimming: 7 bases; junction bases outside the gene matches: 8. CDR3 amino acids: CASSPRTGGVNTQYF. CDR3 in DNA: TGTGCCAGCAGCCCACGGACAGGGGGCGTGAATACGCAGTATTTT.

CDR3 nucleotide sequence: TGTGCCAGCAGCTTAGAAGGGACTCGGGGTAACACTGAAGCTTTCTTT. Translated, it gives CASSLEGTRGNTEAFF. The chain combines TRBV7-3 with TRBJ1-1; tentative D call: TRBD1 (5 bases). The V and J ends lost 2 bases and 2 bases respectively, with 15 bases between them. This CDR3 has 16 amino acids. The germline V gene encodes CDR1 SGHTA and CDR2 FQGTGA. Based on the CDR3 plus reference TRBV7-3 and TRBJ1-1, the full variable domain is GAGVSQTPSNKVTEKGKYVELRCDPISGHTALYWYRQSLGQGPEFLIYFQGTGAADDSGLPNDRFFAVRPEGSVSTLKIQRTERGDSAVYLCASSLEGTRGNTEAFFGQGTRLTVV.